This TCR beta chain is drawn from a study of blood T cell repertoires in COVID-19. Whole-study context: COVID-19 samples from acute and convalescent phases originated in the United States, Italy and Spain. T cells, B-cell-depleted T cells, or PBMCs provided the cDNA or gDNA that served as material.

The CDR3 length is 13 residues. Deletions cut 1 base from V and 13 bases from J, with 14 bases between. Germline V gene sequence: CDR1 LGHDT, CDR2 YNNKEL (reference sequence). Original processing methods: Amplifying reference gene primers gave estimates of nucleated cell counts. Profiling relied on immunoSEQ multiplex PCR, and the TCRdb table lists in-frame clones only, not all of them. D and trimming were read from the DNA, whereas the V and J calls and clone size are those reported in that table. The sample holds under 250,000 clones; roughly 80% are singletons and the top ten take 3% to 4%. Ten or more counts support this clone.

The sample was peripheral blood. The chain combines TRBV3-1 (or the pseudogene TRBV3-2) with TRBJ2-1; TRBD2 might be the D (6 bases). The source of this sequence is a woman aged 18-30 years with acute or convalescent COVID-19. This chain's CDR3 is CASSQAGVEAQFF. The CDR3 DNA is TGTGCCAGCAGCCAAGCGGGGGTGGAGGCACAGTTCTTC.